This is a list of T cell receptor beta chains from one sample in a study of blood T cells in healthy people across ages. From the 5' RACE reads, TCRdb called clonotypes with MiXCR, one entry per CDR3 protein. The table lists over 950,000 distinct CDR3 sequences, roughly 51% of them singletons. The sample taken for sequencing was blood. Receptors originate from a woman aged 60-70 years in good health. Each CDR3 is given with its conserved first and last residue. D genes are given only for firm matches. Size is omitted from some rows. Given values are once, few, many or a class for expanded clones.

size: -
J: TRBJ2-2
D: -
V: TRBV7-9
CDR3: CASSLALGTPTGELFF
DNA: TGTGCCAGCAGCTTAGCGCTGGGGACTCCAACCGGGGAGCTGTTTTTT

size: -
J: TRBJ2-1
D: -
V: TRBV5-1
CDR3: CASSRWESYNEQFF
DNA: TGCGCCAGCAGTCGGTGGGAATCCTACAATGAGCAGTTCTTC

size: few
J: TRBJ1-4
D: TRBD1
V: TRBV12-3/TRBV12-4
CDR3: CASSLTGHSEKLFF
DNA: TGTGCCAGCAGTTTGACAGGGCATTCTGAAAAACTGTTTTTT

size: -
J: TRBJ2-7
D: -
V: TRBV2
CDR3: CASSMQGGDSYEQYF
DNA: TGTGCCAGCAGCATGCAGGGGGGCGACTCCTACGAGCAGTACTTC

size: few
J: TRBJ2-3
D: TRBD1
V: TRBV7-2
CDR3: CASSTPGDRAKDTQYF
DNA: TGTGCCAGCAGCACCCCGGGGGACAGGGCTAAGGATACGCAGTATTTT

size: -
J: TRBJ2-5
D: TRBD1
V: TRBV28
CDR3: CASSRQGVQETQYF
DNA: TGTGCCAGCAGTCGACAGGGCGTGCAAGAGACCCAGTACTTC

size: few
J: TRBJ2-7
D: TRBD2
V: TRBV20-1
CDR3: CSATSGTTYEQYF
DNA: TGCAGTGCTACTAGCGGGACCACCTACGAGCAGTACTTC

size: few
J: TRBJ2-1
D: -
V: TRBV7-2
CDR3: CASSLVGGFYNEQFF
DNA: TGTGCCAGCAGCTTGGTAGGGGGGTTTTACAATGAGCAGTTCTTC

size: -
J: TRBJ2-2
D: TRBD1
V: TRBV29-1
CDR3: CSVDRGGTGELFF
DNA: TGCAGCGTAGACAGGGGAGGAACCGGGGAGCTGTTTTTT

size: -
J: TRBJ2-3
D: TRBD2
V: TRBV6-2/TRBV6-3
CDR3: CACTGLVADTQYF
DNA: TGTGCCTGCACCGGACTAGTGGCAGATACGCAGTATTTT

size: -
J: TRBJ2-1
D: TRBD2
V: TRBV15
CDR3: CATSRDGPKRERPDYNEQFF
DNA: TGTGCCACCAGCAGAGATGGCCCTAAGCGGGAGAGGCCAGACTACAATGAGCAGTTCTTC

size: -
J: TRBJ2-7
D: -
V: TRBV27
CDR3: CASRPKGGEQYF
DNA: TGTGCCAGCAGACCGAAGGGAGGCGAGCAGTACTTC

size: few
J: TRBJ2-4
D: -
V: TRBV10-3
CDR3: CAISEDGVAKNIQYF
DNA: TGTGCCATCAGTGAGGACGGGGTGGCCAAAAACATTCAGTACTTC

size: -
J: TRBJ2-4
D: -
V: TRBV7-8
CDR3: CASSFGKGSAKNIQYF
DNA: TGTGCCAGCAGCTTTGGGAAGGGTTCAGCCAAAAACATTCAGTACTTC

size: -
J: TRBJ2-1
D: -
V: TRBV3-1
CDR3: CASSQVVGTKFF
DNA: TGTGCCAGCAGCCAAGTCGTGGGAACGAAGTTCTTC

size: -
J: TRBJ2-7
D: -
V: TRBV6-2/TRBV6-3
CDR3: CASSCGQYF
DNA: TGTGCCAGCAGTTGCGGGCAGTACTTC

size: few
J: TRBJ2-7
D: TRBD1
V: TRBV28
CDR3: CASTYSTGDPTYEQYF
DNA: TGTGCCAGCACCTATAGCACAGGGGATCCTACCTACGAGCAGTACTTC

size: -
J: TRBJ2-7
D: TRBD2
V: TRBV20-1
CDR3: CSTKREYEQYF
DNA: TGCAGCACAAAGCGGGAATATGAGCAGTACTTC

size: -
J: TRBJ2-4
D: TRBD1
V: TRBV5-1
CDR3: CASQAHTGDGSYDKNIQYF
DNA: TGCGCCAGCCAAGCCCATACAGGGGATGGGTCGTATGACAAAAACATTCAGTACTTC

size: -
J: TRBJ2-1
D: -
V: TRBV28
CDR3: CATRTRHYNEQFF
DNA: TGTGCCACGAGGACGCGTCACTACAATGAGCAGTTCTTC

size: -
J: TRBJ2-7
D: TRBD1
V: TRBV4-3
CDR3: CASSPGTAYYEQYF
DNA: TGCGCCAGCAGCCCCGGGACAGCCTACTACGAGCAGTACTTC

size: -
J: TRBJ2-1
D: -
V: TRBV29-1
CDR3: CSVRDFGSYNEQFF
DNA: TGCAGCGTCAGGGACTTCGGGAGTTACAATGAGCAGTTCTTC

size: -
J: TRBJ2-7
D: TRBD1
V: TRBV4-1
CDR3: CASSSDRESYEQYF
DNA: TGCGCCAGCAGCTCAGACAGGGAATCCTACGAGCAGTACTTC

size: -
J: TRBJ2-7
D: -
V: TRBV12-3/TRBV12-4
CDR3: CASSFITSSYEQYF
DNA: TGTGCCAGCAGTTTTATCACTAGTAGCTACGAGCAGTACTTC

size: once
J: TRBJ2-1
D: TRBD2
V: TRBV15
CDR3: CATSRDLAGVGNEQFF
DNA: TGTGCCACCAGCAGAGATCTAGCGGGAGTAGGCAATGAGCAGTTCTTC

size: -
J: TRBJ1-2
D: -
V: TRBV27
CDR3: CASGLRDGSWGYTF
DNA: TGTGCCAGCGGTTTACGGGACGGGTCGTGGGGCTACACCTTC

size: few
J: TRBJ1-6
D: -
V: TRBV7-2
CDR3: CASSFVNSPLHF
DNA: TGTGCCAGCAGCTTTGTTAATTCACCCCTCCACTTT

size: few
J: TRBJ2-7
D: TRBD2
V: TRBV15
CDR3: CATSRDGGSYEQYF
DNA: TGTGCCACCAGTCGGGACGGGGGGTCCTACGAGCAGTACTTC

size: -
J: TRBJ1-2
D: -
V: TRBV2
CDR3: CASTGTLGSYNYGYTF
DNA: TGTGCCAGCACAGGGACTTTGGGGTCCTATAACTATGGCTACACCTTC

size: few
J: TRBJ1-1
D: -
V: TRBV9
CDR3: CASSANPSTEAFF
DNA: TGTGCCAGCAGCGCCAACCCGAGCACTGAAGCTTTCTTT

size: -
J: TRBJ2-1
D: TRBD2
V: TRBV4-2
CDR3: CASSQDHGGRAGSYNEQFF
DNA: TGTGCCAGCAGCCAAGATCACGGAGGGAGGGCCGGGTCCTACAATGAGCAGTTCTTC